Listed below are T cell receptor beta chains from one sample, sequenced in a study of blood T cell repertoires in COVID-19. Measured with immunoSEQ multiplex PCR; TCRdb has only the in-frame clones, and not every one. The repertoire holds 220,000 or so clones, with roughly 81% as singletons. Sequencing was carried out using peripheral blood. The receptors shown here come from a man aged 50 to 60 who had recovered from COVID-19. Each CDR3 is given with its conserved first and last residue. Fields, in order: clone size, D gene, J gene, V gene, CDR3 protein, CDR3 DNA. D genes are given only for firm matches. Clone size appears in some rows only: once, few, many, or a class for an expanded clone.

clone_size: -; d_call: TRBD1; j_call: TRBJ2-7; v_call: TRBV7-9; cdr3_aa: CASSSGGSNGEQYF; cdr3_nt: TGTGCCAGCAGTTCAGGGGGCTCAAATGGCGAGCAGTACTTC
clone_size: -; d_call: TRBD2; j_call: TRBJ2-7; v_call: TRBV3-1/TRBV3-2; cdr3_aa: CASSQSGLGSNEQYF; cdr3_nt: TGTGCCAGCAGCCAATCCGGACTAGGAAGCAACGAGCAGTACTTC
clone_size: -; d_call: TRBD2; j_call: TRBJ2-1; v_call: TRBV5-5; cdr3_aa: CASSLNPSGNNEQFF; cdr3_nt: TGTGCCAGCAGCTTGAATCCTAGCGGGAACAATGAGCAGTTCTTC
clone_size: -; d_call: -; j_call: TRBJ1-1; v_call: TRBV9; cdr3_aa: CASSPAGTAYTEAFF; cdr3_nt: TGTGCCAGCAGCCCAGCGGGGACCGCTTACACTGAAGCTTTCTTT
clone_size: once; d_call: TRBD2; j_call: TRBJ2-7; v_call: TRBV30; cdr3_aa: CAWSTRTSGRRAYEQYF; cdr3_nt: TGTGCCTGGAGTACCCGGACTAGCGGGAGGAGAGCCTACGAGCAGTACTTC
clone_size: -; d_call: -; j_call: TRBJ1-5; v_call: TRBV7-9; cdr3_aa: CASSLARDQPQHF; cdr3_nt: TGTGCCAGCAGCTTAGCCCGTGATCAGCCCCAGCATTTT
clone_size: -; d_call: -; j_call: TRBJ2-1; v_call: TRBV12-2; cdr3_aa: CASRPLTSRWRNEQFF; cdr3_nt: TGTGCAAGTCGCCCACTCACTAGCCGCTGGCGCAATGAGCAGTTCTTC
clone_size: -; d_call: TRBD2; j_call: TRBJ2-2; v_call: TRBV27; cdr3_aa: CATRLTSGSTGELFF; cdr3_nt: TGTGCAACGCGCCTGACTAGCGGGAGTACCGGGGAGCTGTTTTTT
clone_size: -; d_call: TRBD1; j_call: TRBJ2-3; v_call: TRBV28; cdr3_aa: CASSIRQGANTQYF; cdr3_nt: TGTGCCAGCAGTATCAGACAGGGAGCGAATACGCAGTATTTT
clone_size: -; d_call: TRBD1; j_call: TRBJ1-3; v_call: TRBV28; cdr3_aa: CASSRRGRRNTIYF; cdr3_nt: TGTGCCAGCAGCCGCAGGGGGCGCCGAAACACCATATATTTT
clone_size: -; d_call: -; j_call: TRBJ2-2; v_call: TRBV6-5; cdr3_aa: CAAEGTLLNTGELFF; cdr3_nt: TGTGCTGCGGAAGGAACCCTTTTAAACACCGGGGAGCTGTTTTTT
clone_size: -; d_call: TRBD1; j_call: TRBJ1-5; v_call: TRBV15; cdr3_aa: CATSRGGQGGQPQHF; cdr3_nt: TGTGCCACCAGCAGAGGGGGACAGGGAGGGCAGCCCCAGCATTTT
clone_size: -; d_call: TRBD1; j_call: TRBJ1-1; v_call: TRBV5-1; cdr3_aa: CASSTGQGGFNTEAFF; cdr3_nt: TGCGCCAGCAGCACAGGACAGGGGGGGTTTAACACTGAAGCTTTCTTT
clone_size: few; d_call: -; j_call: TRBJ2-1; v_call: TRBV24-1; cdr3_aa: CATSDRRRDNSNEQFF; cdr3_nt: TGTGCCACCAGTGACCGACGCCGGGACAATAGCAATGAGCAGTTCTTC
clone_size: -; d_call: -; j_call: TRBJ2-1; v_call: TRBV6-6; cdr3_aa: CASSYSFVSGGEQFF; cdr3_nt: TGTGCCAGCAGTTACTCGTTTGTCTCCGGCGGAGAGCAGTTCTTC
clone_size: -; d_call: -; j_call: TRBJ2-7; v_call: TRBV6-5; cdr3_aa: CASSPARDGYEQYF; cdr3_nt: TGTGCCAGCAGCCCCGCGCGGGACGGGTACGAGCAGTACTTC
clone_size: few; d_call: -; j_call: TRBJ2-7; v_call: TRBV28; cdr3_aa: CASSSHGGATYEQYF; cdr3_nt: TGTGCCAGCAGCTCTCATGGCGGGGCCACCTACGAGCAGTACTTC
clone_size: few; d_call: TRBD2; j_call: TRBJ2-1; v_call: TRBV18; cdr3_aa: CASSPPLAGAPSQFF; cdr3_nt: TGTGCCAGCTCACCACCTCTCGCGGGAGCCCCAAGCCAGTTCTTC
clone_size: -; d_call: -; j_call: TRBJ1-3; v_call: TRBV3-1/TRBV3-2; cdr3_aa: CASSQFSNREVGNTIYF; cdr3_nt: TGTGCCAGCAGCCAATTTTCAAACAGGGAAGTTGGAAACACCATATATTTT
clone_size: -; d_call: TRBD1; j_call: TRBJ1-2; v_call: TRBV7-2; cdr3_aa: CASSLTGAYGYTF; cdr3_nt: TGTGCCAGCAGCTTAACAGGGGCTTATGGCTACACCTTC
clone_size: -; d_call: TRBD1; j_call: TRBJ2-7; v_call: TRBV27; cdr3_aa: CASSFGTGGGEQYF; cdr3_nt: TGTGCCAGCAGTTTTGGGACAGGAGGTGGGGAGCAGTACTTC
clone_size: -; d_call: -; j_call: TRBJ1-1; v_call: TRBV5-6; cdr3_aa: CASSAGRLNTEAFF; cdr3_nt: TGTGCCAGCAGCGCGGGACGGTTGAACACTGAAGCTTTCTTT
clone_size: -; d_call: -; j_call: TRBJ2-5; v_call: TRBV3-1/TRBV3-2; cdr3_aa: CASSKHVYQETQYF; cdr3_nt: TGTGCCAGCAGCAAACACGTGTACCAAGAGACCCAGTACTTC
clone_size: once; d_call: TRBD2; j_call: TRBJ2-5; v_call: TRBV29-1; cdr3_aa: CSVSHSGKGETQYF; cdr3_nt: TGCAGCGTTAGTCATAGCGGGAAAGGGGAGACCCAGTACTTC
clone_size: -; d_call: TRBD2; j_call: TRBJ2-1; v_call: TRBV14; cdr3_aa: CASSQQGTSGSLSFF; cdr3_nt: TGTGCCAGCAGCCAACAGGGGACTAGCGGGTCATTATCGTTCTTC
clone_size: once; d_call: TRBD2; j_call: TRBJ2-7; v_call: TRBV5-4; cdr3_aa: CASSLVRLAGVTYEQYF; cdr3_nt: TGTGCCAGCAGCTTGGTCCGGCTAGCGGGGGTAACCTACGAGCAGTACTTC
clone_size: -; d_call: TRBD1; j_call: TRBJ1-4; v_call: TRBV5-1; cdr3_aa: CASSLDPPGQNNEKLFF; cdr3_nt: TGCGCCAGCAGCTTGGACCCTCCGGGACAGAATAATGAAAAACTGTTTTTT
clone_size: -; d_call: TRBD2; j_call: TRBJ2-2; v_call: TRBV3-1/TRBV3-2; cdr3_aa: CASSQVSLAGVPGELFF; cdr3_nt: TGTGCCAGCAGCCAAGTATCGCTAGCGGGAGTACCCGGGGAGCTGTTTTTT
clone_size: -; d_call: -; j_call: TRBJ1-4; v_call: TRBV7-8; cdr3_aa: CASSLAGTANEKLFF; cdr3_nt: TGTGCCAGCAGCTTAGCGGGCACAGCTAATGAAAAACTGTTTTTT
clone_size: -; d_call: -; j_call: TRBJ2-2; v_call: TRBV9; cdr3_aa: CASSLFPSNTGELFF; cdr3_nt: TGTGCCAGCAGCCTCTTCCCTTCGAACACCGGGGAGCTGTTTTTT
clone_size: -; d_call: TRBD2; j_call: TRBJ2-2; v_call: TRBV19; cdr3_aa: CASSQAGNTGELFF; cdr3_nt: TGTGCCAGTAGTCAAGCGGGAAACACCGGGGAGCTGTTTTTT
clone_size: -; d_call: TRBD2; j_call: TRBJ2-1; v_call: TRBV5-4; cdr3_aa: CASSLGRESYNEQFF; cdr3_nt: TGTGCCAGCAGCTTGGGGCGGGAGTCCTACAATGAGCAGTTCTTC
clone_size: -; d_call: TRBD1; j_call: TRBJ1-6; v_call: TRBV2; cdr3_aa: CASSGRQGANSPLHF; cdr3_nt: TGTGCCAGCAGTGGCCGACAGGGTGCTAATTCACCCCTCCACTTT
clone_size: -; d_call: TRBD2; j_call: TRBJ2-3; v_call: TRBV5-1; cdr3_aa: CASSLPGGSTDTQYF; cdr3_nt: TGCGCCAGCAGCCTGCCGGGAGGCAGCACAGATACGCAGTATTTT
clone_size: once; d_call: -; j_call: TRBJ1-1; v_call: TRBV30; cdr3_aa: CATDRRMNTEAFF; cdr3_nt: TGTGCCACAGACAGGCGGATGAACACTGAAGCTTTCTTT
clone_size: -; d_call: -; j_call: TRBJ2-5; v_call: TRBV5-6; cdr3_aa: CATSIRGARETQYF; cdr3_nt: TGTGCCACCTCTATTCGGGGGGCGCGAGAGACCCAGTACTTC
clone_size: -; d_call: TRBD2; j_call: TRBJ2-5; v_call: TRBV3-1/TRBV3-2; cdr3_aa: CASSQRTSGKETQYF; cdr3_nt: TGTGCCAGCAGCCAAAGGACTAGCGGGAAGGAGACCCAGTACTTC
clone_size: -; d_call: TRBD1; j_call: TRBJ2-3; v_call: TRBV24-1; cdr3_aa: CATTEAGGGTDTQYF; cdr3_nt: TGTGCCACCACAGAAGCAGGGGGAGGCACAGATACGCAGTATTTT
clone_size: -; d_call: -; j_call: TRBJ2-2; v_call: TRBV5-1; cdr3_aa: CASSLGLSGELFF; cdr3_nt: TGCGCCAGCAGCTTGGGGCTTTCCGGGGAGCTGTTTTTT
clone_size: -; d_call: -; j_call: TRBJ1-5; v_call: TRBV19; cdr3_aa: CASSILEAQQPQHF; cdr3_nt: TGTGCCAGTAGTATTCTCGAGGCACAACAGCCCCAGCATTTT
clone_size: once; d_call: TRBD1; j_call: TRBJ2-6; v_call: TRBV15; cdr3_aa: CATSNTGASISGANVLTF; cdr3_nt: TGTGCCACCAGCAATACAGGGGCTTCAATCTCTGGGGCCAACGTCCTGACTTTC
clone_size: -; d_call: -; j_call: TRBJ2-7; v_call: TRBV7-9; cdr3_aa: CASSPSRGSLPYEQYF; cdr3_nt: TGTGCCAGCAGCCCTTCCAGGGGTTCCCTGCCCTACGAGCAGTACTTC
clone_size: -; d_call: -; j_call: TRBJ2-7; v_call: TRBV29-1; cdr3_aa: CSVESGLALEQYF; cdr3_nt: TGCAGCGTTGAATCTGGGCTAGCTCTCGAGCAGTACTTC
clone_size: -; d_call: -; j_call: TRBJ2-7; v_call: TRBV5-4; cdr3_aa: CASSSPGTMTYEQYF; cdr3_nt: TGTGCCAGCTCCTCGCCCGGGACAATGACCTACGAGCAGTACTTC
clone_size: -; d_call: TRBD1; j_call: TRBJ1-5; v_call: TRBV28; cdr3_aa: CASSLVNLGQPSNQPQHF; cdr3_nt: TGTGCCAGCAGTCTTGTGAACCTGGGACAGCCTTCCAATCAGCCCCAGCATTTT
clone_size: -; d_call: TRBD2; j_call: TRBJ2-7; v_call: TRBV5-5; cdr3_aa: CASSEGLAYEQYF; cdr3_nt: TGTGCCAGCAGCGAGGGACTAGCCTACGAGCAGTACTTC
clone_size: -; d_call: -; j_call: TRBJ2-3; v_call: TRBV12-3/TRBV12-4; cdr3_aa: CASSFQTDTQYF; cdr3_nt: TGTGCCAGCAGTTTCCAGACAGATACGCAGTATTTT